The clone carrying this T cell receptor beta chain turned up a few times. These data originate in a study of Ad26.COV2.S vaccination and SARS-CoV-2 variants. The wider study: The trial was COV1001 and the donor's arm was Ad26.COV2.S.

As to treatment: 15 to 20 received Ad26.COV2.S at low or high dose, single or two shots; about five received placebo; per-sample allocation not given. Material that was analyzed had been drawn on day 63 after the first vaccine or placebo injection. The method was immunoSEQ multiplex PCR; TCRdb's version includes in-frame clones alone and lacks a portion of them. The table includes about 440,000 clones, less than 95% detected once. Looked up from germline, CDR1 is SGDLS and CDR2 is YYNGEE. Deletions cut 0 bases from V and 7 bases from J, with 11 bases between. This CDR3 region has 15 residues. The specimen was peripheral blood, collected in a trial of Ad26.COV2.S vaccine versus placebo. The rearrangement links TRBV9 to TRBJ1-6; no firm D call. The sequence was obtained from a person between 18 and 60 years old who received the Ad26.COV2.S COVID-19 vaccine or a placebo. CDR3 DNA: TGTGCCAGCAGCGTAGATGTGGGATCGAATTCACCCCTCCACTTT. Its protein product is CASSVDVGSNSPLHF. The whole variable domain, filled in from reference TRBV9 and TRBJ1-6, reads DSGVTQTPKHLITATGQRVTLRCSPRSGDLSVYWYQQSLDQGLQFLIQYYNGEERAKGNILERFSAQQFPDLHSELNLSSLELGDSALYFCASSVDVGSNSPLHFGNGTRLTVT.